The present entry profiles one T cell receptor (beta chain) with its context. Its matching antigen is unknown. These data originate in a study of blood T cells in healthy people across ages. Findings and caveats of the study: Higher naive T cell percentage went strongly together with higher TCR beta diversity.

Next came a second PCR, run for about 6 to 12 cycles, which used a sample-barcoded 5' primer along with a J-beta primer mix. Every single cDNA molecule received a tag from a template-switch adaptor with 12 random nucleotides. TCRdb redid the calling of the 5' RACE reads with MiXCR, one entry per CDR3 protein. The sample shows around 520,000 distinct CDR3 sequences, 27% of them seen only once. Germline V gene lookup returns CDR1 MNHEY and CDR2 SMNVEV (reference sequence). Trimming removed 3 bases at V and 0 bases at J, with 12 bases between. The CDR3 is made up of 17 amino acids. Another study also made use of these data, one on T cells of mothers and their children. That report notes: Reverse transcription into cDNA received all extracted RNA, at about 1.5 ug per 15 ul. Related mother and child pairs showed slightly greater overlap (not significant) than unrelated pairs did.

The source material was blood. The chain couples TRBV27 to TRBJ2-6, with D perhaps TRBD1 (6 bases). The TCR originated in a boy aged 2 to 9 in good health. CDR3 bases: TGTGCCAGCAGTTTGTTACAGGGTTCCTCTGGGGCCAACGTCCTGACTTTC. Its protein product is CASSLLQGSSGANVLTF.